These 2 T cell receptor beta chains were sequenced from one sample in a study of regulatory T cells in long-lasting Graves disease. The TCR beta library used iRepertoire HTBI primers with Arm-PCR amplification of CDR3. Each CDR3 protein gets one entry after TCRdb re-called the multiplex PCR reads with MiXCR. The table shows 440,000 or so distinct CDR3 sequences, with less than 20% occurring only once. Time point: newly diagnosed GD, antithyroid drugs for less than 3 months. From RNA extracted from PBMCs, the TCR library was made. This same sample was also part of a study on T cells in Graves' hyperthyroidism and ophthalmopathy.

The sample was peripheral blood mononuclear cells (PBMCs), taken at new diagnosis, from a patient treated with antithyroid drugs. These receptors came from a woman in her 30s with Graves disease.

With respect to this clonotype: Relative to the germline gene, one junction end is altered; a read error may explain this. The chain has TRBV11-2 and TRBJ2-1; 8 nucleotides agree with TRBD2. The CDR3 loop spans 16 amino acids. Germline-derived CDR1 and CDR2 are SGHAT and FQNNGV. In DNA form, the CDR3 reads TGTGCCAGCAGTCCCCGGGCTAGCGGGTGGGACAATGACCAGTTCTTC. This gives the protein CASSPRASGWDNDQFF.

This clonotype was seen ten or more times. One junction end disagrees with the germline gene, perhaps due to a read error. The chain has TRBV29-1 and TRBJ2-7, with 10 bases lining up with TRBD1. The CDR3 has 14 amino acids. Germline CDR1 reads SQVTM; CDR2 reads ANQGSEA. CDR3 bases: TGCAGCGCTGGGACAGGGGAGAAGCCGTCCCCCCGAAAGTTC. Translated, it gives CSAGTGEKPSPRKF.